Given below is one T cell receptor beta chain in context. The antigen is undetermined. Trimming stripped 1 base from V and 4 bases from J, with 17 bases between. The CDR3 is 16 amino acids. Germline lookup yields CDR1 LGHDT and CDR2 YNNKEL (reference sequence). The record originates from a study of T-cell reconstitution after alpha-beta-depleted transplantation in children. Findings of the study overall: Recipient T cells and thymic progenitors that survived were the source of the high TCRbeta diversity seen at day 60 in some patients. After one year, T-cell counts and TCRbeta diversity mostly came from new T cells. After transplant, at about two months, alpha-beta T cells were reportedly derived from several hundred expanded graft clones.

Unique molecular identifiers were incorporated into the prepared TCRbeta library. TCRdb itself ran the PCR reads through MiXCR, one entry per CDR3 protein. Among around 76,000 distinct CDR3 sequences, 15% to 20% were seen once, and the ten largest hold about half. This chain joins TRBV3-1 and TRBJ2-7; D perhaps matches TRBD1 (6 bases). This receptor was obtained from a male patient aged 2 to 10 who had a stem cell transplant for acute lymphoblastic leukemia, so the T cells may come from the graft donor. The sample was PBMCs, mostly from graft donor cells, taken 360 days after TCRalphabeta/CD19-depleted stem cell transplant. CDR3 loop: CASSQVAGQRLYEQYF. CDR3 nucleotides: TGTGCCAGCAGCCAAGTAGCTGGACAGCGCCTTTACGAGCAGTACTTC.